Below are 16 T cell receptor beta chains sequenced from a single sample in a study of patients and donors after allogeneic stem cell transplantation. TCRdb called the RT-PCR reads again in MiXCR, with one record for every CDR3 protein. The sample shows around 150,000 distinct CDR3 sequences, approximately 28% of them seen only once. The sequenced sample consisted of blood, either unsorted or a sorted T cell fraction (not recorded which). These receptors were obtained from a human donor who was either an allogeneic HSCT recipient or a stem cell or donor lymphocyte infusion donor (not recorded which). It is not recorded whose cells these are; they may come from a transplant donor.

This CDR3 is CASSHLYREYDNEQFF. The CDR3 nucleotides are TGCGCCAGCAGCCATCTCTACAGGGAATACGACAATGAGCAGTTCTTC. The chain employs TRBV4-3 and TRBJ2-1; perhaps TRBD1 as D (6 bases). V was shortened by 3 bases and J by 5 bases, with 17 bases between the two germline ends. Germline CDR1 LGHNA, CDR2 YSLEER. There are 16 residues in the CDR3.

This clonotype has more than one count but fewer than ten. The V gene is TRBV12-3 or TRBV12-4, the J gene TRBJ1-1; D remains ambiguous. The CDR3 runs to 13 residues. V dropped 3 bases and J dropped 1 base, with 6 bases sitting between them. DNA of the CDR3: TGTGCCAGCAGTTTCTTTTCGAACACTGAAGCTTTCTTT. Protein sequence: CASSFFSNTEAFF.

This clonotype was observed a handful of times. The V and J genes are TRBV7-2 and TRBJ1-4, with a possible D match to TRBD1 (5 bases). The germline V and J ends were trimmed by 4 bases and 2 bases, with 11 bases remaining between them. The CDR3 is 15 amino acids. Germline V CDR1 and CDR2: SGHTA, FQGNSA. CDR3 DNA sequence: TGTGCCAGCAGCTCGCAGGGTGCGACTAATGAAAAACTGTTTTTT. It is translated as CASSSQGATNEKLFF. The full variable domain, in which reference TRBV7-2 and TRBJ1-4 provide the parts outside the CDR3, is GAGVSQSPSNKVTEKGKDVELRCDPISGHTALYWYRQSLGQGLEFLIYFQGNSAPDKSGLPSDRFSAERTGGSVSTLTIQRTQQEDSAVYLCASSSQGATNEKLFFGSGTQLSVL.

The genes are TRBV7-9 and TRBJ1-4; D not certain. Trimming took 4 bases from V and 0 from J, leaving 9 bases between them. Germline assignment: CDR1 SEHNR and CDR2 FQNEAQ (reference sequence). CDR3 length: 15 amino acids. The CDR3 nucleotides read TGTGCCAGCAGCTCGACCGAGGCAACTAATGAAAAACTGTTTTTT. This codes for CASSSTEATNEKLFF.

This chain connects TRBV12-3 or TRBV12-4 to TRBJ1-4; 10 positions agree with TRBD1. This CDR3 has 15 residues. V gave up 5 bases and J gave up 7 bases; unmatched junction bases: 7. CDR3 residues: CASSDRQGAGEKLFF. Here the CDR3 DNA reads TGTGCCAGCAGTGATCGACAGGGGGCGGGTGAAAAACTGTTTTTT.

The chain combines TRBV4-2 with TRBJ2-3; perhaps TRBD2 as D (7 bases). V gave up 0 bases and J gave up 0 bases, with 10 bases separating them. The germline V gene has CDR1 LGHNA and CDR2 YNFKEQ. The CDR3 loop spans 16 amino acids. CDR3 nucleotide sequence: TGTGCCAGCAGCCAAGACGGGGGGCTAAGCACAGATACGCAGTATTTT. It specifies CASSQDGGLSTDTQYF.

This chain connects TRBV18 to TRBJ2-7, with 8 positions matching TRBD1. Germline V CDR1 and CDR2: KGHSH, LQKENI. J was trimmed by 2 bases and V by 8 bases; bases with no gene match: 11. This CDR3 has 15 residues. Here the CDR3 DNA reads TGTGCCAGCCACGGTCCAGGACAGGGTCCCTACGAGCAGTACTTC. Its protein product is CASHGPGQGPYEQYF.

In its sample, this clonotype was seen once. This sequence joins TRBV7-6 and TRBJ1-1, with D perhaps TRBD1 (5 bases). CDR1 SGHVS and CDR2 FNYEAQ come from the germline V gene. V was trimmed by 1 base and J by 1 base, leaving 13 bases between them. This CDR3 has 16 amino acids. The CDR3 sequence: CASSLGAGRTNTEAFF. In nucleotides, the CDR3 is TGTGCCAGCAGCTTAGGTGCAGGGAGGACGAACACTGAAGCTTTCTTT.

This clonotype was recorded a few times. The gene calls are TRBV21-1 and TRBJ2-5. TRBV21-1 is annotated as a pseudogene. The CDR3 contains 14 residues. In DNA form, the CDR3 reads TGTGCCAGCAGCAAAGAAACAGCTCAAGAGACCCAGTACTTC. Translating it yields CASSKETAQETQYF.

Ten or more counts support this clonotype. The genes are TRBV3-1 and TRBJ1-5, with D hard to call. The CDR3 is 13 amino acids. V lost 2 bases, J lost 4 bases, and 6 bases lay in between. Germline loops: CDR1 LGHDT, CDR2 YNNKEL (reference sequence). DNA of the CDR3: TGTGCCAGCAGCCAATTACGGAATCAGCCCCAGCATTTT. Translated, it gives CASSQLRNQPQHF.

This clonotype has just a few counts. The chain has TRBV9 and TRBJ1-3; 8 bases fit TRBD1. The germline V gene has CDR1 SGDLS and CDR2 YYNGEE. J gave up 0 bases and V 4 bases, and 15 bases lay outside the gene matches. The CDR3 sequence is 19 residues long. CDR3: CASSFTGTGHPFSGNTIYF. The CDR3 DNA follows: TGTGCCAGCAGCTTTACCGGGACAGGTCACCCCTTCTCTGGAAACACCATATATTTT.

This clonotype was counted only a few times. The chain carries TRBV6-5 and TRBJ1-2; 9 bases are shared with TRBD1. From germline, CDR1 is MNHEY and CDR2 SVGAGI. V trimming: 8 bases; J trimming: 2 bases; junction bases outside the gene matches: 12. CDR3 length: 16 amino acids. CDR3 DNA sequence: TGTGCCAGCGGGGGACAGGGAGGAAGAAAAAACTATGGCTACACCTTC. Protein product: CASGGQGGRKNYGYTF.

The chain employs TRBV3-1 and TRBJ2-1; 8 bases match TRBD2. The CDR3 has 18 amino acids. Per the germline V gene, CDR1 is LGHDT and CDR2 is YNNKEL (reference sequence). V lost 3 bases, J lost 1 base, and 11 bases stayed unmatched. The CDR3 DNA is TGTGCCAGCAGCCAGTTGATACTGGCGGGAGGTTCCTACAATGAGCAGTTCTTC. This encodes CASSQLILAGGSYNEQFF.

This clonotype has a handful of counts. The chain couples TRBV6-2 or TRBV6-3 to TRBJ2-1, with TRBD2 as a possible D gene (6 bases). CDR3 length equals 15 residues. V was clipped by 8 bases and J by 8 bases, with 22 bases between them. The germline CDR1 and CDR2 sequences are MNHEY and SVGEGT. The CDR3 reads CASRTGSGSAYEQFF. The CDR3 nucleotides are TGTGCCAGCCGCACTGGCAGCGGGTCTGCGTATGAGCAGTTCTTC.

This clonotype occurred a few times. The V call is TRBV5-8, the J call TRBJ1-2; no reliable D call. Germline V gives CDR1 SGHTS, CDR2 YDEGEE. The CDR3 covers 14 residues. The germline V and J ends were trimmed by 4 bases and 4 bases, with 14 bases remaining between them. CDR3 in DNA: TGTGCCAGCAGCCCGAATCTCTCCCCCTATGGCTACACCTTC. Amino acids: CASSPNLSPYGYTF.

In nucleotides, the CDR3 is TGTGCCAGCAGCTCCCAGGGGCCCCCGGGGGATGAGCAGTTCTTC. It is translated as CASSSQGPPGDEQFF. The genes are TRBV7-3 and TRBJ2-1, with D possibly being TRBD1 or TRBD2 (6 bases each). V dropped 4 bases and J dropped 8 bases, with 18 bases sitting between them. Looked up from germline, CDR1 is SGHTA and CDR2 is FQGTGA. CDR3 length: 15 residues.